The 12 T cell receptor beta chains in this list originate from one sample, sequenced in a study of blood T cell repertoires in COVID-19. Profiling relied on immunoSEQ multiplex PCR, and the TCRdb table lists in-frame clones only, not all of them. This table has approximately 210,000 clones, more than 75% appearing once. Sequenced: PBMCs or T cells enriched from blood (not recorded which). The receptors derive from a man aged 25-45 years in a cohort exposed to, infected with or recovered from COVID-19 (not recorded which).

The chain couples TRBV4-1 to TRBJ2-7, with D maybe TRBD2 (6 bases). The CDR3 extends over 15 amino acids. V lost 0 bases and J 0 bases, leaving 9 bases between the germline ends. Germline CDR1 MGHRA, CDR2 YSYEKL. The CDR3 nucleotides are TGCGCCAGCAGCCAAGAGCAGCGGGCCTCCTACGAGCAGTACTTC. Its protein is CASSQEQRASYEQYF.

V usage is TRBV6-5 and J usage is TRBJ2-7, with D tentatively TRBD2 (7 bases). Germline V gene data show CDR1 as MNHEY and CDR2 as SVGAGI. The CDR3 is 13 amino acids. This chain's CDR3 is CAGGARGPYEQYF. In DNA form, the CDR3 reads TGTGCAGGGGGGGCCAGGGGTCCCTACGAGCAGTACTTC.

The genes are TRBV18 and TRBJ1-3; the match to TRBD1 covers 9 bases. Unmatched junction bases numbered 10, after V lost 3 bases and J lost 4 bases. Germline lookup yields CDR1 KGHSH and CDR2 LQKENI. The CDR3 has 17 residues. This chain's CDR3 is CASSPRQGGASGNTIYF. CDR3 bases: TGTGCCAGCTCACCCAGACAGGGGGGAGCCTCCGGAAACACCATATATTTT.

As DNA, the CDR3 is TGTGCCAGCAGAGGGGGCGCCACTGAAGCTTTCTTT. Translation gives CASRGGATEAFF. This chain joins TRBV12-3 or TRBV12-4 and TRBJ1-1; 7 positions agree with TRBD1. Trimming took 6 bases from V and 4 from J; bases not matched to a gene: 2. The length of the CDR3 is 12 residues.

The chain is built from TRBV6-5 and TRBJ1-1; the D gene is possibly TRBD1 (6 bases). The V end lost 0 bases, the J end lost 5 bases, and 10 bases lay between the germline ends. The CDR3 contains 14 residues. The V gene's germline CDR1 is MNHEY and CDR2 SVGAGI. CDR3 coding DNA: TGTGCCAGCAGTTACTCGATACAGGGTACTGAAGCTTTCTTT. As protein: CASSYSIQGTEAFF.

This chain links TRBV27 with TRBJ1-6; 7 nucleotides agree with TRBD1. Unmatched junction bases numbered 4, after V lost 5 bases and J lost 9 bases. The CDR3 is 13 residues long. Looked up from germline, CDR1 is MNHEY and CDR2 is SMNVEV (reference sequence). The chain's CDR3 is CASSLRQGSPLHF. The CDR3 nucleotides read TGTGCCAGCAGTCTCCGACAGGGTTCACCCCTCCACTTT.

The table lists this clone with a count of one. V gene TRBV28 combines with J gene TRBJ1-1, with D perhaps matching TRBD1 (6 bases). V was clipped by 3 bases and J by 0 bases, with 14 bases between them. Germline-derived CDR1 and CDR2 are MDHEN and SYDVKM. The CDR3 totals 16 residues. The CDR3 coding sequence is TGTGCCAGCAGTTTGTCCTTTGGGGGCATGAACACTGAAGCTTTCTTT. Translation: CASSLSFGGMNTEAFF.

This chain connects TRBV19 to TRBJ1-2; 11 positions match TRBD1. From germline, CDR1 is LNHDA and CDR2 SQIVND (reference sequence). There are 15 residues in the CDR3. With V trimmed by 7 bases and J by 7 bases, 11 bases remained unmatched. The CDR3 DNA reads as TGTGCCAGTAATTCTGGACAGGGGGCTGTAAGTGGCTACACCTTC. This encodes CASNSGQGAVSGYTF.

V gene TRBV28 combines with J gene TRBJ1-1; TRBD1 agrees at 8 bases. Unmatched junction bases numbered 7, after V lost 5 bases and J lost 2 bases. Per the germline V gene, CDR1 is MDHEN and CDR2 is SYDVKM. The CDR3 is 15 amino acids. CDR3 sequence (DNA): TGTGCCAGCAGTAGATTCGACAGGGGAAACACTGAAGCTTTCTTT. The encoded protein is CASSRFDRGNTEAFF.

The J gene is TRBJ2-1, the V gene TRBV13, with TRBD1 as a possible D gene (6 bases). Trimming took 2 bases from V and 8 from J, leaving 10 bases between them. Germline CDR1 PRHDT, CDR2 FYEKMQ (reference sequence). This CDR3 is built from 13 residues. The CDR3 spells CASSLLAGDEQFF. The CDR3 DNA reads as TGTGCCAGCAGCTTACTCGCAGGGGATGAGCAGTTCTTC.

The chain recombines TRBV9 with TRBJ1-5; D may be TRBD1 (6 bases). V shed 1 base and J shed 7 bases, with 9 bases lying between them. This CDR3 has 13 amino acids. In germline, CDR1 is SGDLS, CDR2 YYNGEE. Here the CDR3 reads CASSVSGEQPQHF. In DNA, the CDR3 is TGTGCCAGCAGCGTATCAGGGGAACAGCCCCAGCATTTT.

The chain couples TRBV28 to TRBJ2-7; a possible D gene is TRBD2 (6 bases). Per the germline V gene, CDR1 is MDHEN and CDR2 is SYDVKM. This CDR3 contains 16 residues. V lost 4 bases, J lost 0 bases, and 16 bases lay in between. The CDR3 DNA reads as TGTGCCAGCAGTTACCCCAGCGGACTACTCTCCTACGAGCAGTACTTC. Residues: CASSYPSGLLSYEQYF.